This T cell receptor (beta chain) was sequenced in a study of shared clonotypes between healthy human individuals. Worth noting for this clone: The germline gene is not matched at one end of the junction; a read error may be the cause.

The CDR3 covers 14 residues. Per germline, CDR1 MRHNA and CDR2 SNTAGT. Original processing notes: Filtering differed for immunoSEQ, which gave only junction sequences without quality scores. Profiled with immunoSEQ multiplex PCR; TCRdb holds only in-frame clones, not every one. V and J calls and clone size follow that table, whereas D and trimming were derived from the DNA. The sample contains about 96,000 clones, around half of which appear only once. The sequence was collected from a woman between 40 and 55 years old in good health. Some clones in this sample may be carry-over from other donors' samples. This rearrangement joins TRBV6-4 to TRBJ2-2; 8 nucleotides line up with TRBD2. The sample comprised PBMCs. For the CDR3, the DNA is TGTGCCAGCAGTCTCGGACTAGCCTCCGGGGGGCTGTTTTTT. Translation gives CASSLGLASGGLFF.